This is a list of T cell receptor beta chains from one sample in a study of a mutant IDH1 vaccine in newly diagnosed glioma. Sequenced by immunoSEQ multiplex PCR; TCRdb stores in-frame clones only, minus some. This repertoire shows 50,000 to 70,000 clones, 80% to 85% found once; its top ten account for 3.2%. The antigens of these receptors remain unknown. This sample comprised PBMCs, obtained from a glioma patient whose treatment included an IDH1 peptide vaccine. These receptors came from a woman aged 45-59 years with glioma. CDR3s leave out the opening cysteine and the closing phenylalanine or tryptophan. A D gene is named only where the DNA matches it firmly.

D gene	V gene	J gene	CDR3 protein
TRBD2	TRBV5-1	TRBJ2-5	ASGPMGLPEETQY
.	TRBV19	TRBJ1-1	ASSSPLNTEAF
.	TRBV10-3	TRBJ1-2	AISIGGGGNYGYT
.	TRBV6-1	TRBJ1-1	ASSDYGRNTEAF
.	TRBV9	TRBJ2-7	ASSVRGSREGEQY
TRBD1	TRBV7-8	TRBJ1-5	ASSTQDRGLDQPQH
TRBD1	TRBV5-1	TRBJ2-7	ASSLGGGGSYEQY
.	TRBV19	TRBJ2-2	ASSIDAVGTGELF
.	TRBV5-1	TRBJ1-5	ASSPGASNQPQH
.	TRBV7-2	TRBJ1-1	ASSSGTAGISEAF
TRBD2	TRBV6-6	TRBJ2-5	ASRRAGVRETQY
TRBD1	TRBV5-1	TRBJ2-1	ASSDGQGRVAEQF
.	TRBV15	TRBJ1-1	ATSSIRGETEAF
.	TRBV2	TRBJ2-7	ASGRVEQY
TRBD2	TRBV2	TRBJ2-7	ASSEGAGRIYEQY
.	TRBV27	TRBJ1-6	ASSLSRAPTANSPLH
TRBD1	TRBV18	TRBJ1-5	ASSLSTGLSNQPQH
.	TRBV2	TRBJ1-3	ASSTFDGSSGNTIY
.	TRBV2	TRBJ2-4	ASSGVGGAAKNIQY
.	TRBV6-6	TRBJ1-1	ASSLGGETEAF
TRBD1	TRBV6-5	TRBJ1-2	ASSYSRTGGNYGYT
.	TRBV7-2	TRBJ1-4	ASSLGGTRNEKLF
.	TRBV7-9	TRBJ1-6	ASSLDRGIH
TRBD1	TRBV27	TRBJ2-2	ASSLEGQYAGELF
.	TRBV19	TRBJ1-5	ASSIRIQSQDSGMDQPQH
.	TRBV6-6	TRBJ2-1	ASSLRGKPNEQF
.	TRBV7-9	TRBJ2-7	ASSLEGTRAYEQY
.	TRBV6-1	TRBJ2-7	ASSIDWQSYEQY
.	TRBV25-1	TRBJ2-1	ASSEYHEQF
TRBD1	TRBV7-2	TRBJ2-5	ASSVGQGRGETQY
TRBD1	TRBV6-5	TRBJ1-1	ASRRQGADRAEAF
.	TRBV6-1	TRBJ1-1	ASSEYRHNTEAF
.	TRBV27	TRBJ1-2	ASSLSGTGYGYT
.	TRBV28	TRBJ1-2	ASSSVQGSWNGYT
.	TRBV30	TRBJ2-5	AWSGDWTLQETQY
.	TRBV6-6	TRBJ2-3	ASSSQGWSQDTQY
.	TRBV6-5	TRBJ2-7	ASSYRGSYEQY
.	TRBV30	TRBJ2-2	AWSAINGELF
.	TRBV19	TRBJ1-2	ASSIDLGVLNYGYT
.	TRBV29-1	TRBJ1-1	SSDGFEAEAF
.	TRBV7-9	TRBJ1-1	ASSLLKGTMNTEAF
.	TRBV5-4	TRBJ1-4	ASSLNVGEKLF
.	TRBV18	TRBJ2-7	ASSPPWPGSYEQY
TRBD1	TRBV4-1	TRBJ1-1	ASSRDSSLNTEAF
TRBD1	TRBV10-3	TRBJ2-2	ATKHQGDTGELF
.	TRBV12-5	TRBJ1-1	ASGFSSEAF
.	TRBV7-9	TRBJ2-2	ASSTDTPNTGELF
.	TRBV12-5	TRBJ1-1	ASGLLLFTEAF
TRBD1	TRBV6-1	TRBJ1-2	ASSDRGQESNYGYT
.	TRBV11-1	TRBJ1-2	ASSLKGRGYT
.	TRBV25-1	TRBJ1-1	ASSDAPTRGNTEAF
.	TRBV5-1	TRBJ1-5	ASSPFSGNQPQH